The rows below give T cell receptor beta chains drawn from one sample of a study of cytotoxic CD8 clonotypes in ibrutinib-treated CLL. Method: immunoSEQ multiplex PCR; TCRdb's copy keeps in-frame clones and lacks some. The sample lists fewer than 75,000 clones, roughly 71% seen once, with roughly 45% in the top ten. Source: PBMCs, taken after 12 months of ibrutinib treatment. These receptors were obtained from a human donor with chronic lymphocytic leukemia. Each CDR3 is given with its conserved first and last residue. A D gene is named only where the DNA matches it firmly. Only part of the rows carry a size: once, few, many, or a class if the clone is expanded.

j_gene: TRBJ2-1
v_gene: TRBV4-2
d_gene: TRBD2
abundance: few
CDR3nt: TGTGCCAGCAGCCAGGGGACTAGCGGGGCCCACAATGAGCAGTTCTTC
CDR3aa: CASSQGTSGAHNEQFF

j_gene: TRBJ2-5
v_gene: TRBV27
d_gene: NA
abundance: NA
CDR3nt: TGTGCCAGCAGTTTTCTTAACCAAGAGACCCAGTACTTC
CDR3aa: CASSFLNQETQYF

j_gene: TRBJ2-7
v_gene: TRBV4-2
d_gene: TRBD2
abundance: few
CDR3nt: TGTGCCAGCAGCCGCGGGGGTGGGAGCTCCTACGAGCAGTACTTC
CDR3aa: CASSRGGGSSYEQYF

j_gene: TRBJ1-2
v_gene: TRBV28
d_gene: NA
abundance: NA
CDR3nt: TGTGCCAGCAGTTTGCAGGGATATGGCTACACCTTC
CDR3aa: CASSLQGYGYTF

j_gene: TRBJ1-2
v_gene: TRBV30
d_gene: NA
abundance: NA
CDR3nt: TGTGCCTGGAGTGAGATGGGGATGGCAGATAACTATGGCTACACCTTC
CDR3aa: CAWSEMGMADNYGYTF

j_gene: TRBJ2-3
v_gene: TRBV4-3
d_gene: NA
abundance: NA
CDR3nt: TGCGCCAGCAGCCTCGGGACGGATAGCACAGATACGCAGTATTTT
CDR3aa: CASSLGTDSTDTQYF

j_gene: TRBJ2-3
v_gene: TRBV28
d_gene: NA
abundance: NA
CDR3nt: TGTGCCAGCAGTTTTGGTACGGAAGGTACGCAGTATTTT
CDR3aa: CASSFGTEGTQYF

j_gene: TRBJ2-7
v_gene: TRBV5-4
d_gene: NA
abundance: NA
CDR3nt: TGTGCCAGCAGCTTGGTCCTAACTGGCGAGCAGTACTTC
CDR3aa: CASSLVLTGEQYF

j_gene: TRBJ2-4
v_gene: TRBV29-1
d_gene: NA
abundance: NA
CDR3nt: TGCAGCGTTGCAGAGGCCAAAAACATTCAGTACTTC
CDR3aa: CSVAEAKNIQYF

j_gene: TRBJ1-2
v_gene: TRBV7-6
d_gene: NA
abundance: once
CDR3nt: TGTGCCAGCAGCCTCAGGGGTGACTATGGCTACACCTTC
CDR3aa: CASSLRGDYGYTF

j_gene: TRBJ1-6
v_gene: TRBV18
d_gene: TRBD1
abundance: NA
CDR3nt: TGTGCCAGCTCTTTAACAGGGGACCCAAATTCACCCCTCCACTTT
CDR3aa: CASSLTGDPNSPLHF

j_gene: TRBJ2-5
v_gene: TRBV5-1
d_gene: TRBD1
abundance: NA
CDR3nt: TGCGCCAGCAGCTCCGGGACAGCCCAAGAGACCCAGTACTTC
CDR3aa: CASSSGTAQETQYF

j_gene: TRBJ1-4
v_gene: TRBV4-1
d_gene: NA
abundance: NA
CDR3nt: TGCGCCAGCAGCCAAGATTGGGGGGTACGCGAAAAACTGTTTTTT
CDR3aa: CASSQDWGVREKLFF

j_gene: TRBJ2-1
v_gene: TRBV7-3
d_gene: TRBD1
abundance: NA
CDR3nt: TGTGCCAGCAGCTCCCATAACAGGGGTGAGCAGTTCTTC
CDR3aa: CASSSHNRGEQFF

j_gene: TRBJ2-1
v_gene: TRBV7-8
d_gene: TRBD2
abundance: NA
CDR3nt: TGTGCCAGCAGCTTAGTGGGGAGGGCCGCTTCGAAGAACAATGAGCAGTTCTTC
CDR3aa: CASSLVGRAASKNNEQFF

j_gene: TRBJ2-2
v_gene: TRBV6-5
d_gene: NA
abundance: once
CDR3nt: TGTGCCAGCAGTTCCTACCGGGGGGAGCTGTTTTTT
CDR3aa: CASSSYRGELFF

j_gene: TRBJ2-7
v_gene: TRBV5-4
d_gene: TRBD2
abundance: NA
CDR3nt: TGTGCCAGCAGGACCAGCGGGGATTCCTACGAGCAGTACTTC
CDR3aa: CASRTSGDSYEQYF

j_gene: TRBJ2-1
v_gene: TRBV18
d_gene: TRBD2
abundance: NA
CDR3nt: TGTGCCAGCTCCAGTAAACTCCGGACTAGCTACAATGAGCAGTTCTTC
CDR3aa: CASSSKLRTSYNEQFF

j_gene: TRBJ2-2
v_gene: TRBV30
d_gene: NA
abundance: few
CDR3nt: TGTGCCTGGACAGGGAACACCGGGGAGCTGTTTTTT
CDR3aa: CAWTGNTGELFF

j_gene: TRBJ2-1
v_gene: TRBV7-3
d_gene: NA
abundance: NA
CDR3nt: TGTGCCAGCAGCCCGGAGCCCGCCTACAATGAGCAGTTCTTC
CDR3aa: CASSPEPAYNEQFF

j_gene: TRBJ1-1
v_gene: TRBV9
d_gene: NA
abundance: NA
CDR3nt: TGTGCCAGCAGCGCCGGGGCCGGCACTGAAGCTTTCTTT
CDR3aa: CASSAGAGTEAFF

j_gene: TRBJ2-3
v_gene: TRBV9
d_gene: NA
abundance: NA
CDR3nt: TGTGCCAGCAGCTCCCGGACAAGCGATACGCAGTATTTT
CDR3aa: CASSSRTSDTQYF

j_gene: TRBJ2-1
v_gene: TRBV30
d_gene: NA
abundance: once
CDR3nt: TGTGCCTGGAGGAGGTGGTCTAGTCACAATGAGCAGTTCTTC
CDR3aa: CAWRRWSSHNEQFF

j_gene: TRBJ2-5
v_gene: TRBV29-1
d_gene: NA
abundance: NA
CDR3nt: TGCAGCGTTGATGATTTCCAAGAGACCCAGTACTTC
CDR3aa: CSVDDFQETQYF

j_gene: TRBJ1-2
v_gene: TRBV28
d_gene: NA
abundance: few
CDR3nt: TGTGCCAGCAGACCTGGCGGGGACTATGGCTACACCTTC
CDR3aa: CASRPGGDYGYTF

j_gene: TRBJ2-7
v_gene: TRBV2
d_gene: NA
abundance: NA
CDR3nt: TGTGCCAGCAACAGAGACAGCTCCTACGAGCAGTACTTC
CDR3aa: CASNRDSSYEQYF

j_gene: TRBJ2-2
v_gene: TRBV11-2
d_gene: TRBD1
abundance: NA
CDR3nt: TGTGCCAGCAGCCAGGGACAGGACACCGGGGAGCTGTTTTTT
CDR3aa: CASSQGQDTGELFF

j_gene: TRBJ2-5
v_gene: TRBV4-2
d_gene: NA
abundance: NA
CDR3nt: TGTGCCAGCAGCCAAGAGGACAGGACTAACTTCCAAGAGACCCAGTACTTC
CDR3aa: CASSQEDRTNFQETQYF

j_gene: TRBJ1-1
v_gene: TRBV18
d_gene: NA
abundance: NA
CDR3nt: TGTGCCAGCTCTCAGAGAGGGGGGCTGGACACTGAAGCTTTCTTT
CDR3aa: CASSQRGGLDTEAFF

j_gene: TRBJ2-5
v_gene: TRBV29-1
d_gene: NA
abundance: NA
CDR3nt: TGCAGCGTTATCGGGGCAGGGGAGACCCAGTACTTC
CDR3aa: CSVIGAGETQYF

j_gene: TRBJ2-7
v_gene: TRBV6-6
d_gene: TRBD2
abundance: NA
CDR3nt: TGTGCCAGCAGTTACAGGGAACTAGCGGGAGTAGGAGAGCAGTACTTC
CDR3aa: CASSYRELAGVGEQYF

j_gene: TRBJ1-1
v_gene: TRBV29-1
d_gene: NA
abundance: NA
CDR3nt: TGCAGCGTTGTTTCCCCAGACGGGTCTGAAGCTTTCTTT
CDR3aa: CSVVSPDGSEAFF

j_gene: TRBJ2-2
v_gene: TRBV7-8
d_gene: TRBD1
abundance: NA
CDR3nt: TGTGCCAGCAGCTTAACGTCCCGGCGACAGGGAGAAGCCGGGGAGCTGTTTTTT
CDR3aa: CASSLTSRRQGEAGELFF

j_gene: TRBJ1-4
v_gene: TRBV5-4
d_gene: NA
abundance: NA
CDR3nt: TGTGCCAGCAGCTTAGGAGCGGGGTCTGGTGAAAAACTGTTTTTT
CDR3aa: CASSLGAGSGEKLFF

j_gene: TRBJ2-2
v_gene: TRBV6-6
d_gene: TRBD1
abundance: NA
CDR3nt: TGTGCAGCCCACCGGACAGGGCTTGACACCGGGGAGCTGTTTTTT
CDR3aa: CAAHRTGLDTGELFF

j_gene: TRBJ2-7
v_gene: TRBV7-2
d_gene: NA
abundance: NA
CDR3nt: TGTGCCAGCAGCTTTGGGCTTGGGCCGAGTTACGAGCAGTACTTC
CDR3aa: CASSFGLGPSYEQYF

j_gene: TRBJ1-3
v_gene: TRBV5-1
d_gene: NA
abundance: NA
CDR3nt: TGCGCCAGCAGCTTGGGTCAACTTACCTCTGGAAACACCATATATTTT
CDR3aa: CASSLGQLTSGNTIYF

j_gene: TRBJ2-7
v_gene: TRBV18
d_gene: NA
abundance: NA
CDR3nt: TGTGCCAGCTCACCGAAAATGGGGTTCCACGAGCAGTACTTC
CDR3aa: CASSPKMGFHEQYF

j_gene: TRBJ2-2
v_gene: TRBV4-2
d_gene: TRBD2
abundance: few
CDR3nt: TGTGCCAGCAGCCCGCGACTAGCCCCGAACACCGGGGAGCTGTTTTTT
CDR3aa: CASSPRLAPNTGELFF

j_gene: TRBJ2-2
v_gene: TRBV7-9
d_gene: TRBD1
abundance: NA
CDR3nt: TGTGCCAGCAGCGAGGGACAGGGTTTGGCTACCGGGGAGCTGTTTTTT
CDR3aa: CASSEGQGLATGELFF

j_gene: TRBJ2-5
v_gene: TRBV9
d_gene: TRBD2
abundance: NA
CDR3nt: TGTGCCAGCAGCGTCAGCGGGAGGGAGGGCGGGACCCAGTACTTC
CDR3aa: CASSVSGREGGTQYF

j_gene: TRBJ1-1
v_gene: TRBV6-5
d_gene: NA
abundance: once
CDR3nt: TGTGCCAGCAGTTTTCGGAGCCGGGCAGGGAACACTGAAGCTTTCTTT
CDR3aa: CASSFRSRAGNTEAFF

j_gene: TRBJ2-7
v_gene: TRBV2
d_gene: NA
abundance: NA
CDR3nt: TGTGCCAGCAGTGAAGAGATGCTAGACATCTACGAGCAGTACTTC
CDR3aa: CASSEEMLDIYEQYF

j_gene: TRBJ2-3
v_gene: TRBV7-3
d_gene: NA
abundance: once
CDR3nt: TGTGCCAGCAGCAAACAGGGTGGAGGCAGCACAGATACGCAGTATTTT
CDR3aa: CASSKQGGGSTDTQYF

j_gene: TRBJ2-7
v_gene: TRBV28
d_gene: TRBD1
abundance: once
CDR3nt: TGTGCCAGCAGTTTAATGACAGGGGATGAGCAGTACTTC
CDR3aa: CASSLMTGDEQYF

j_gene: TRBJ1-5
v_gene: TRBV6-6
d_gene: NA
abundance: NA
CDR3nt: TGTGCCAGCAGTTACTCGGCAGGAGATCAGCCCCAGCATTTT
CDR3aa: CASSYSAGDQPQHF

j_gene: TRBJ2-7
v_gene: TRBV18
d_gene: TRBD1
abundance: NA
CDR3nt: TGTGCCAGCTCAATCGACAGGGGACAGGTTCCCGAGCAGTACTTC
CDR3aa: CASSIDRGQVPEQYF

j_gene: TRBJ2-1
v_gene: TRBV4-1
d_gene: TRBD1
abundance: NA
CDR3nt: TGCGCCAGCAGCCAAGGGACCGGGACAGGGGGCGATGAGCAGTTCTTC
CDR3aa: CASSQGTGTGGDEQFF

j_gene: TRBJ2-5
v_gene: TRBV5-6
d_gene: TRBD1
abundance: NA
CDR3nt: TGTGCCAGCAGCTCAGACAGGGTTGGGGAGACCCAGTACTTC
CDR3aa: CASSSDRVGETQYF

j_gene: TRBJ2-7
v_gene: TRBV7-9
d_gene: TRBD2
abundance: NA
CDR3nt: TGTGCCAGCAGCTTAGCGAGCGGGATAGCCTACGAGCAGTACTTC
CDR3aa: CASSLASGIAYEQYF

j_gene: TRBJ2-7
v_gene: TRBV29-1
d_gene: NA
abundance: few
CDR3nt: TGCAGCGTTTTGCGGCCGACCTACGAGCAGTACTTC
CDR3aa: CSVLRPTYEQYF

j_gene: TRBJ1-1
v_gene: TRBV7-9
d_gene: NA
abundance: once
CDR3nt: TGTGCCAGCAGCGCCCAGGGTGTCAACACTGAAGCTTTCTTT
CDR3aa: CASSAQGVNTEAFF

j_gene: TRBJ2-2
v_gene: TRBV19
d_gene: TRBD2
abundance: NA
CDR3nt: TGTGCCAGTAGTATTCTAGCGGGAGGGGTGAACACCGGGGAGCTGTTTTTT
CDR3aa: CASSILAGGVNTGELFF

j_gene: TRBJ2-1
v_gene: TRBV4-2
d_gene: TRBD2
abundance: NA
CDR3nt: TGTGCCAGCAGCCTCTCTAGCGGGAGTCAAAATGAGCAGTTCTTC
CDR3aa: CASSLSSGSQNEQFF

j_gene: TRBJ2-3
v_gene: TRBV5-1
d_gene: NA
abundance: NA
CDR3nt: TGCGCCAGCAGCGAGAGCGGGAGCACAGATACGCAGTATTTT
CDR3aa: CASSESGSTDTQYF

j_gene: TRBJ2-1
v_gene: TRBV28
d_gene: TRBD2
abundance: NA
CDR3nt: TGTGCCATCCGCGGTCTAGCGGGAGCCCATGAGCAGTTCTTC
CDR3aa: CAIRGLAGAHEQFF